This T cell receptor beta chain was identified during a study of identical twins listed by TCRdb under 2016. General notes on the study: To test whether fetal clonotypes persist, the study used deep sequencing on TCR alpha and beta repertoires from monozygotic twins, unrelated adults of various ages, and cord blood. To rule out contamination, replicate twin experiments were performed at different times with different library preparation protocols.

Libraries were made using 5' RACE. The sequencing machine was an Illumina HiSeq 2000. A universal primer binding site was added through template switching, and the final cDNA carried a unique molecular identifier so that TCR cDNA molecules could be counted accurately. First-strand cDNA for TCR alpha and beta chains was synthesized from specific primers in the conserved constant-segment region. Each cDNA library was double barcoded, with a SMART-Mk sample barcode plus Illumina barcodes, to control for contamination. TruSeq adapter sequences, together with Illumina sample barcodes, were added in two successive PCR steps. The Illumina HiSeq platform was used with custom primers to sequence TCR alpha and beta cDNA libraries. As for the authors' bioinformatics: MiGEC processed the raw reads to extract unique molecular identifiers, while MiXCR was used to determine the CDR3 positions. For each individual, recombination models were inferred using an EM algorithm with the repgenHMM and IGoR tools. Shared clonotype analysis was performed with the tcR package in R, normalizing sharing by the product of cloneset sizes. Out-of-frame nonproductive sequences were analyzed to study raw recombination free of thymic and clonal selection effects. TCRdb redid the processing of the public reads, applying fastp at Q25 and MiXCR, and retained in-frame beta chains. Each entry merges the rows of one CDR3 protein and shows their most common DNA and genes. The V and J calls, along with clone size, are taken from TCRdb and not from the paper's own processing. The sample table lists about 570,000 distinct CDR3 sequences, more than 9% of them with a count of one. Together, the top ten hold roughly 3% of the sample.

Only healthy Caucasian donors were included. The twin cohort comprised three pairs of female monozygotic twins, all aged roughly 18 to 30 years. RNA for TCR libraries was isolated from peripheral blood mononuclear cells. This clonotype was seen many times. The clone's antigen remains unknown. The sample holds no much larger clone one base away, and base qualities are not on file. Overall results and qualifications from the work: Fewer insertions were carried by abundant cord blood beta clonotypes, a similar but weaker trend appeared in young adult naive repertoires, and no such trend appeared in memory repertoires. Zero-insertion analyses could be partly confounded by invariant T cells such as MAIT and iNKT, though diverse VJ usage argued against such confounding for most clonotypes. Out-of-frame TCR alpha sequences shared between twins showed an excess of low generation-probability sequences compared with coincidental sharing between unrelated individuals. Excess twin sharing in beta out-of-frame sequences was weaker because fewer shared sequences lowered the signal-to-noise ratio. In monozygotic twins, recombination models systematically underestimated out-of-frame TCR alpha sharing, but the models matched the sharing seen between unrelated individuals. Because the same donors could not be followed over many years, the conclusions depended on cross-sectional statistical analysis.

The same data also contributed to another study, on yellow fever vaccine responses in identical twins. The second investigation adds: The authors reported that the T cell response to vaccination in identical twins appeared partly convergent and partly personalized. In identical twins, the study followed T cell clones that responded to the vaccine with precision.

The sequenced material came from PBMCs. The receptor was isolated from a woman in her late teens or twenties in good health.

In nucleotides, the sequence is TGTGCCAGCGGGGAGGGCCCAATGAACACTGAAGCTTTCTTT. Its protein reads: CASGEGPMNTEAFF. The rearranged segments are TRBV28 and TRBJ1-1; the D gene cannot be named for sure. The germline V gene provides CDR1 MDHEN and CDR2 SYDVKM. The cysteine opens and the phenylalanine closes a CDR3 of 14 amino acids. Just CDR3 DNA is preserved here, 42 bases in frame from base 1. V lost 8 bases and J lost 0 bases; the stretch between them is 13 bases long.